This T cell receptor (beta chain) was identified during a study of spatial heterogeneity in lung cancer. Study background: There were some 76 donors, all of them untreated patients with early-stage non-small cell lung cancer. Where present, follow-up PBMC were sequenced a median of roughly two years after resection.

Every molecule of TCR cDNA had its own unique molecular identifier. One entry per CDR3 protein results from TCRdb running MiXCR on the 5' RACE reads. The sample includes roughly 15,000 distinct CDR3 sequences, 6.3% seen only once; the top ten take more than 20%. Time point indicated: blood at routine non-recurrence follow-up after resection. TCRs were sequenced from unsorted whole RNA of tumor, nontumor lung or PBMC. This clonotype was recorded many times. The V gene's germline CDR1 is LGHDT and CDR2 YNNKEL (reference sequence). J lost 1 base, V lost 8 bases, and 5 bases had no gene match. The CDR3 is 15 amino acids.

V and J are TRBV3-1 and TRBJ2-3, with 11 bases lining up with TRBD2. The material was PBMCs, obtained at follow-up. The sequence derives from a male donor with early-stage non-small cell lung cancer. The CDR3 loop is CASLAGGRGTDTQYF. The CDR3 DNA reads TGTGCCAGCCTAGCGGGGGGCCGGGGCACAGATACGCAGTATTTT.